The 17 T cell receptor beta chains listed next were all sequenced from one sample in a study of Ad26.COV2.S vaccination and SARS-CoV-2 variants. Specified treatment: roughly 18 received Ad26.COV2.S at low or high dose, single or two shots; roughly 5 received placebo; per-sample allocation not given. Day 63 following the first vaccine or placebo injection was when the samples were taken. Sequencing used immunoSEQ multiplex PCR; TCRdb keeps in-frame clones, though not all of them. The table has some 350,000 clones, 90% seen once. The specimen comprised peripheral blood, sampled in a trial of Ad26.COV2.S vaccine versus placebo. The receptors originated from a person between 18 and 60 years old who received the Ad26.COV2.S COVID-19 vaccine or a placebo.

The chain uses TRBV9 and TRBJ2-1; TRBD2 agrees at 11 bases. From germline, CDR1 is SGDLS and CDR2 YYNGEE. V gave up 5 bases and J gave up 7 bases; unmatched junction bases: 11. CDR3 length equals 16 residues. In nucleotides, the CDR3 is TGTGCCAGCAGTAAAGTCACTAGCGGGAGAAGGAATGAGCAGTTCTTC. Protein product: CASSKVTSGRRNEQFF.

The genes are TRBV5-1 and TRBJ1-2, with a tentative D call TRBD1 (5 bases). Trimming stripped 3 bases from V and 6 bases from J, with 18 bases between. Germline V lookup: CDR1 SGHRS, CDR2 YFSETQ. This CDR3 contains 15 residues. CDR3 in amino acids: CASSSTLGGSDGYTF. In nucleotides, the CDR3 is TGCGCCAGCAGCTCAACCCTCGGGGGGAGCGATGGCTACACCTTC. The full variable domain, completed using reference TRBV5-1 and TRBJ1-2, is KAGVTQTPRYLIKTRGQQVTLSCSPISGHRSVSWYQQTPGQGLQFLFEYFSETQRNKGNFPGRFSGRQFSNSRSEMNVSTLELGDSALYLCASSSTLGGSDGYTFGSGTRLTVV.

The gene calls are TRBV18 and TRBJ2-5; D tentatively fits TRBD1 or TRBD2 (5 bases each). This CDR3 comprises 15 residues. The V gene's germline CDR1 is KGHSH and CDR2 LQKENI. The V and J ends lost 0 bases and 1 base respectively, with 9 bases between them. For the CDR3, the DNA is TGTGCCAGCTCACCACCGAGAGGGGCCCAAGAGACCCAGTACTTC. This sequence encodes CASSPPRGAQETQYF.

This chain links TRBV28 with TRBJ2-2, with D unclear. CDR3 length equals 12 residues. The V and J ends lost 8 bases and 5 bases respectively, with 9 bases between them. Germline-derived CDR1 and CDR2 are MDHEN and SYDVKM. The chain's CDR3 is CASLATTGELFF. Written as DNA, the CDR3 is TGTGCCAGCTTGGCTACTACCGGGGAGCTGTTTTTT.

The V gene is TRBV5-1, the J gene TRBJ1-1; 10 bases agree with TRBD1. Germline V gives CDR1 SGHRS, CDR2 YFSETQ. Trimming took 4 bases from V and 5 from J; bases not matched to a gene: 5. The CDR3 is 14 residues long. The CDR3 reads CASSRGQGWTEAFF. The CDR3 DNA follows: TGCGCCAGCAGCAGGGGACAGGGGTGGACTGAAGCTTTCTTT.

V gene TRBV4-1 combines with J gene TRBJ1-6; D is unclear. Trimming took 1 base from V and 4 from J, leaving 17 bases between them. The length of the CDR3 is 18 residues. Germline CDR1 reads MGHRA; CDR2 reads YSYEKL. The CDR3 here is CASSQAATGLRYNSPLHF. The CDR3 coding sequence is TGCGCCAGCAGCCAAGCCGCGACGGGTTTACGGTATAATTCACCCCTCCACTTT.

The CDR3 loop is CASSQRGNEQFF. As DNA, the CDR3 is TGCGCCAGCAGCCAAAGGGGCAATGAGCAGTTCTTC. The chain joins TRBV4-1 to TRBJ2-1, with D maybe TRBD1 (5 bases). Germline assignment: CDR1 MGHRA and CDR2 YSYEKL. CDR3 length equals 12 residues. V lost 2 bases and J 6 bases, leaving 5 bases between the germline ends.

The chain is built from TRBV6-2 or TRBV6-3 and TRBJ2-5; 8 nucleotides align to TRBD1. This CDR3 spans 12 amino acids. Germline CDR1 MNHEY, CDR2 SVGEGT. J lost 12 bases, V lost 2 bases, and 5 bases had no gene match. Here the CDR3 reads CASSYPDRGKYF. The CDR3 DNA reads TGTGCCAGCAGTTACCCCGACAGGGGAAAGTACTTC.

The rearrangement links TRBV19 to TRBJ1-5; tentative D call: TRBD1 (5 bases). The V end lost 7 bases, the J end lost 7 bases, and 26 bases lay between the germline ends. Germline V gene data show CDR1 as LNHDA and CDR2 as SQIVND (reference sequence). CDR3 length: 17 amino acids. The CDR3 DNA is TGTGCCAGTATCCCCTACGTTTCGGGGGGATCATGGCAGCCCCAGCATTTT. Protein sequence: CASIPYVSGGSWQPQHF.

The rearrangement links TRBV3-1 (or the pseudogene TRBV3-2) to TRBJ2-7; D unresolved. The CDR3 is 15 amino acids. In germline, CDR1 is LGHDT, CDR2 YNNKEL (reference sequence). Trimming stripped 0 bases from V and 2 bases from J, with 11 bases between. The CDR3 loop reads CASSQEWLNAYEQYF. The CDR3, as DNA: TGTGCCAGCAGCCAAGAATGGCTCAACGCCTACGAGCAGTACTTC.

The chain links TRBV7-2 to TRBJ2-7, with a weak D call TRBD1 (6 bases). V was cut by 0 bases and J by 3 bases, with 9 bases left in between. The length of the CDR3 is 14 residues. The germline V gene has CDR1 SGHTA and CDR2 FQGNSA. The DNA of the CDR3 is TGTGCCAGCAGCTTAGCGACAGGAGTCTACGAGCAGTACTTC. This gives the protein CASSLATGVYEQYF.

The rearrangement joins TRBV18 to TRBJ2-1; 9 bases map to TRBD2. The CDR3 runs to 17 residues. The V gene's germline CDR1 is KGHSH and CDR2 LQKENI. Unmatched junction bases numbered 15, after V lost 6 bases and J lost 6 bases. CDR3 protein: CASSPLLAGERRNEQFF. CDR3 in DNA: TGTGCCAGCTCCCCCCTTTTAGCGGGAGAGAGACGCAATGAGCAGTTCTTC.

This chain joins TRBV3-1 (or the pseudogene TRBV3-2) and TRBJ2-2, with D possibly being TRBD1 (6 bases). V was cut by 5 bases and J by 3 bases, with 16 bases left in between. The CDR3 consists of 16 residues. Germline V CDR1 and CDR2: LGHDT, YNNKEL (reference sequence). Written as DNA, the CDR3 is TGTGCCAGCAGCTGGAGATGGGGGCCCGACACCGGGGAGCTGTTTTTT. Protein: CASSWRWGPDTGELFF.

The rearrangement uses TRBV9 and TRBJ2-6, with 10 bases lining up with TRBD1. Germline CDR1 SGDLS, CDR2 YYNGEE. The CDR3 contains 18 residues. V trimming: 5 bases; J trimming: 0 bases; junction bases outside the gene matches: 8. CDR3 bases: TGTGCCAGCAGTTCGACAGGGGGCCTTCTCTCTGGGGCCAACGTCCTGACTTTC. It is translated as CASSSTGGLLSGANVLTF.

The J gene is TRBJ2-2, the V gene TRBV19; D gene uncertain. This CDR3 is 13 amino acids long. Trimming cost V 5 bases and J 6 bases, with 10 bases left between them. Germline CDR1 and CDR2: LNHDA and SQIVND (reference sequence). The CDR3 loop reads CASSDTLPGELFF. The CDR3 nucleotides are TGTGCCAGTAGTGATACCCTACCCGGGGAGCTGTTTTTT.

The chain joins TRBV27 to TRBJ2-6, with 10 positions matching TRBD2. Germline values: CDR1 MNHEY, CDR2 SMNVEV (reference sequence). Trimming at V came to 6 bases and at J to 3 bases, leaving 5 bases not matched to a gene. The CDR3 has 16 amino acids. This CDR3 reads CASRPGLANGANVLTF. The CDR3, as DNA: TGTGCCAGCAGGCCGGGACTAGCGAATGGGGCCAACGTCCTGACTTTC.

The chain links TRBV15 to TRBJ1-2; TRBD1 is a possible D gene (6 bases). This CDR3 region has 15 residues. Looked up from germline, CDR1 is LNHNV and CDR2 is YYDKDF (reference sequence). V lost 3 bases and J lost 2, with 13 bases in between. The CDR3 DNA sequence: TGTGCCACCAGCAGTTTTAAGGGGGGGAACTATGGCTACACCTTC. It codes for CATSSFKGGNYGYTF.